This note documents a single T cell receptor beta chain sequence. Its antigen target is currently unknown. Per-base qualities were not stored, and no clone one base away is much larger. The protocol used for the library was the immunoSEQ multiplex PCR assay. TCRdb re-hosts the immuneACCESS table, in-frame sequences only. Its copies lack some clones; in the studies checked, an unresolved V gene accounts for under half of them, and the cause for the rest is not known. Recorded for this sample are roughly 370,000 clones; 90% of them occurred a single time. The ten largest make up more than 6% of the sample. The data originate from a study of control samples from healthy donors and cancer patients (dated by TCRdb to about 2020). V and J are truncated by 6 bases and 5 bases respectively, leaving an intervening sequence of 17 bases. In the germline V gene, CDR1 corresponds to MDHEN and CDR2 to SYDVKM. Its CDR3 holds 16 amino acids, cysteine through phenylalanine. The sequence is cut down to CDR3 DNA, 48 bases in frame from base 1.

The receptor chain draws on TRBV28 and TRBJ1-6; D gene: possibly TRBD1, on 5 matching bases. The sequencing input was PBMCs. The receptor comes from a middle-aged man with head and neck cancer. The DNA is as follows: TGTGCCAGCAGCCGCCCCCGGGGACCGCATAATTCACCCCTCCACTTT. It encodes CASSRPRGPHNSPLHF.